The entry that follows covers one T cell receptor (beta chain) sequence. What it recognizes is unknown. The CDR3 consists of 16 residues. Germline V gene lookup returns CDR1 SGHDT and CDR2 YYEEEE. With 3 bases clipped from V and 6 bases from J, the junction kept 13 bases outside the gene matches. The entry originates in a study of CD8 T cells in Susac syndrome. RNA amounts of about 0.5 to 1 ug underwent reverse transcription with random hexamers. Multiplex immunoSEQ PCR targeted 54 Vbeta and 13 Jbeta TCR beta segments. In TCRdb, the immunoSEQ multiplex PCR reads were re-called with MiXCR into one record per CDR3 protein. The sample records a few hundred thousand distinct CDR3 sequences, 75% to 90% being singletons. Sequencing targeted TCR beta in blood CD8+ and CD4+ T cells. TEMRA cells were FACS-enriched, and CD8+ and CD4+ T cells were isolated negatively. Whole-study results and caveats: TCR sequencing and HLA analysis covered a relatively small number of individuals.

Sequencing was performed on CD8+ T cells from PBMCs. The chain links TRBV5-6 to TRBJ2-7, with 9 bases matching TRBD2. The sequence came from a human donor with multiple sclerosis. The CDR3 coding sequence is TGTGCCAGCAGCTCCTTGATTGGACTAGCGATCCTCGAGCAGTACTTC. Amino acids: CASSSLIGLAILEQYF.